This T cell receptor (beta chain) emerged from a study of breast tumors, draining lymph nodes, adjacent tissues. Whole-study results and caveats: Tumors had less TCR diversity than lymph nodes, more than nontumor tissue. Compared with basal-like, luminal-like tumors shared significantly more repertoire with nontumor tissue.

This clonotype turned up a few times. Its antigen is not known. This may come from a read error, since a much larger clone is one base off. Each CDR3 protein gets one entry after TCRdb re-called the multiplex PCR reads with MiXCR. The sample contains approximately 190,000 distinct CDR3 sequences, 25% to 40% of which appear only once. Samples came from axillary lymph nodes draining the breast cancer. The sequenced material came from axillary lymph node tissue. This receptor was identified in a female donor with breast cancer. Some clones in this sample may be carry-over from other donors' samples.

CDR3 bases: TGTGCCAGCAGCTTAAATTCGGGGAGCTCCTACAATGGGCAGTTCTTC. This gives the protein CASSLNSGSSYNGQFF. The rearrangement joins TRBV7-9 to TRBJ2-1; weak D call: TRBD2 (5 bases). Germline CDR1 SEHNR, CDR2 FQNEAQ (reference sequence). This CDR3 region has 16 residues.